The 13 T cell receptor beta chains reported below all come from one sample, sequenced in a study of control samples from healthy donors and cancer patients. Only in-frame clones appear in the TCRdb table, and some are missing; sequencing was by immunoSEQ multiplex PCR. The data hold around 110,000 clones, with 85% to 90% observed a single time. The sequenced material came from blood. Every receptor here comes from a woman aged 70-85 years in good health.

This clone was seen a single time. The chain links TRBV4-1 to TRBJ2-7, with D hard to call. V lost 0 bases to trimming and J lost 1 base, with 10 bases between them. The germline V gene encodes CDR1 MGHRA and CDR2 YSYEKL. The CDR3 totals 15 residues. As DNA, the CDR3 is TGCGCCAGCAGCCAAGATCAGGTACAGTCCTACGAGCAGTACTTC. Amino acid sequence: CASSQDQVQSYEQYF.

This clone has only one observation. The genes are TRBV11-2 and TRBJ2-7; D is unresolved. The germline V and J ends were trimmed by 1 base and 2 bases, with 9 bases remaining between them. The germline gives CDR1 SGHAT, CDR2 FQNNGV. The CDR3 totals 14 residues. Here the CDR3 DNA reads TGTGCCAGCAGCTTAGGCGACGGTACCTACGAGCAGTACTTC. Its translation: CASSLGDGTYEQYF.

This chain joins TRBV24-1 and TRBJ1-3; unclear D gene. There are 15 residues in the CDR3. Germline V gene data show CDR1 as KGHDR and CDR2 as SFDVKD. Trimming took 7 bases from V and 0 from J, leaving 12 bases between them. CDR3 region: CATRPRTDSGNTIYF. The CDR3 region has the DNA TGTGCCACCAGGCCACGGACGGACTCTGGAAACACCATATATTTT.

CDR3 coding DNA: TGTGCCAGCAGGGCGGCGACAGGGAACACTGAAGCTTTCTTT. This gives the protein CASRAATGNTEAFF. The chain links TRBV2 to TRBJ1-1; D is perhaps TRBD1 (6 bases). From germline, CDR1 is SNHLY and CDR2 FYNNEI. The CDR3 has 14 residues. V was cut by 6 bases and J by 1 base, with 12 bases left in between.

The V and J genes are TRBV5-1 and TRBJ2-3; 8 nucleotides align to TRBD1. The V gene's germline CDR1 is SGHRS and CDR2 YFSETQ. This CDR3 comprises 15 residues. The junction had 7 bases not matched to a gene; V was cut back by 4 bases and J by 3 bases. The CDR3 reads CASSKDRADTDTQYF. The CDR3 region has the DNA TGCGCCAGCAGCAAGGACAGGGCGGATACAGATACGCAGTATTTT.

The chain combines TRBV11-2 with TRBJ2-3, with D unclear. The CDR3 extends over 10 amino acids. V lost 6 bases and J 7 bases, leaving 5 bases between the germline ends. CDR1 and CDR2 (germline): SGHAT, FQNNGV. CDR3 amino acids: CASRGYTQYF. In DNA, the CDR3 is TGTGCCAGCAGAGGCTATACGCAGTATTTT.

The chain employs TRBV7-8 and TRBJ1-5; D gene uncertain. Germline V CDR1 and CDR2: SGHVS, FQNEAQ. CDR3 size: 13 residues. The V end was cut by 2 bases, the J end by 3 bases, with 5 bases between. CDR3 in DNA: TGTGCCAGCAGCTTAAGTTACAATCAGCCCCAGCATTTT. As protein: CASSLSYNQPQHF.

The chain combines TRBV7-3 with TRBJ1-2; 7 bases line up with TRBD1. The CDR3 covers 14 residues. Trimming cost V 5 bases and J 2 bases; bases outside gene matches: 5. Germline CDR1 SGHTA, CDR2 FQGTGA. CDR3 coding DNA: TGTGCCAGCAGCCCACAGACAGGGAACTATGGCTACACCTTC. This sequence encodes CASSPQTGNYGYTF.

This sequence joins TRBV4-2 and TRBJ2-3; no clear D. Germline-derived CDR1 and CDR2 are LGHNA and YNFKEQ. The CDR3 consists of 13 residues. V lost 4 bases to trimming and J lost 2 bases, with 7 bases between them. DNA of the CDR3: TGTGCCAGCAGCCCCCGCGACACAGATACGCAGTATTTT. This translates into CASSPRDTDTQYF.

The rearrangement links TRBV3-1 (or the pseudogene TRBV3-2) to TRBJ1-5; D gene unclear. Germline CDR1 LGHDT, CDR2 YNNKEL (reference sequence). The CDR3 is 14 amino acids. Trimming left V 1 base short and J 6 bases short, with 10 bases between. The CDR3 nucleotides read TGTGCCAGCAGCCAAGGGTGGGGAGGTCAGCCCCAGCATTTT. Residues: CASSQGWGGQPQHF.

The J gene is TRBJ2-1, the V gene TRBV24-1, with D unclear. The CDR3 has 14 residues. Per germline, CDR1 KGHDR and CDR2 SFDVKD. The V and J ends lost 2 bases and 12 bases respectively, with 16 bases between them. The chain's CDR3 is CATSDSGALIAQFF. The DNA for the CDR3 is TGTGCCACCAGTGATTCCGGAGCTCTAATAGCGCAGTTCTTC.

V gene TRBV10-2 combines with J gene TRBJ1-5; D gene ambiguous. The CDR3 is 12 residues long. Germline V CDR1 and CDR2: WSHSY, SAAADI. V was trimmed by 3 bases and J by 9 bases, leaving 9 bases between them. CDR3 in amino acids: CASSEGPPPQHF. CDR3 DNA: TGCGCCAGCAGTGAAGGCCCCCCGCCCCAGCATTTT.

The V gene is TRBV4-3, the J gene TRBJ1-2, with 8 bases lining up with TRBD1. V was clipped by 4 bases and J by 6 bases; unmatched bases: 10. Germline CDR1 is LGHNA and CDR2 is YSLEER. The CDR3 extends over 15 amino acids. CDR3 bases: TGCGCCAGCAGCCTCGGACAGGGCCAAGAGGATGGCTACACCTTC. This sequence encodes CASSLGQGQEDGYTF.